Listed below are T cell receptor beta chains from one sample, sequenced in a study of CD8 T cells in ankylosing spondylitis. TCRdb processed the 5' RACE reads anew with MiXCR; each CDR3 protein has one entry. In the table there are under 150,000 distinct CDR3 sequences, approximately 9.7% of which are singletons. Specimen: blood, either unsorted or a sorted T cell fraction (not recorded which). The receptors come from a male donor with ankylosing spondylitis or in good health (not recorded which). Both conserved end residues are part of each CDR3. The order of the fields is clone size, D gene, V gene, J gene, CDR3 protein, CDR3 DNA. D genes are given only for firm matches. Some rows have no size entry. The others give once, few or many, or a class for an expanded clone.

clone_size: few
d_call: -
v_call: TRBV20-1
j_call: TRBJ1-6
cdr3_aa: CSAPGDNSPLHF
cdr3_nt: TGCAGTGCCCCGGGTGATAATTCACCCCTCCACTTT

clone_size: -
d_call: TRBD2
v_call: TRBV28
j_call: TRBJ2-1
cdr3_aa: CASSLPGLAGGPFF
cdr3_nt: TGTGCCAGCAGTTTACCTGGACTAGCGGGAGGGCCGTTCTTC

clone_size: few
d_call: TRBD2
v_call: TRBV7-2
j_call: TRBJ2-3
cdr3_aa: CASSLPPTSGSSDTQYF
cdr3_nt: TGTGCCAGCAGCCTCCCCCCGACTAGCGGGAGCAGTGATACGCAGTATTTT

clone_size: few
d_call: -
v_call: TRBV19
j_call: TRBJ1-6
cdr3_aa: CASSGPVYNSPLHF
cdr3_nt: TGTGCCAGTAGTGGACCGGTTTATAATTCACCCCTCCACTTT

clone_size: many
d_call: -
v_call: TRBV5-1
j_call: TRBJ1-1
cdr3_aa: CASSLGDFTEAFF
cdr3_nt: TGCGCCAGCAGCTTGGGGGACTTCACTGAAGCTTTCTTT

clone_size: many
d_call: TRBD2
v_call: TRBV28
j_call: TRBJ2-3
cdr3_aa: CASSFRRKREYTDTQYF
cdr3_nt: TGTGCCAGCAGTTTTAGGCGGAAGCGGGAGTACACAGATACGCAGTATTTT

clone_size: many
d_call: -
v_call: TRBV2
j_call: TRBJ1-5
cdr3_aa: CASSVMQATYQPQHF
cdr3_nt: TGTGCCAGCAGTGTTATGCAGGCCACCTATCAGCCCCAGCATTTT

clone_size: medium-sized
d_call: TRBD1
v_call: TRBV5-1
j_call: TRBJ2-5
cdr3_aa: CASSLDGQGLETQYF
cdr3_nt: TGCGCCAGCAGCTTGGACGGACAGGGTCTCGAGACCCAGTACTTC

clone_size: many
d_call: -
v_call: TRBV6-1
j_call: TRBJ2-7
cdr3_aa: CASSPGSAYYEQYF
cdr3_nt: TGTGCCAGCAGTCCTGGTTCCGCCTACTACGAGCAGTACTTC

clone_size: -
d_call: -
v_call: TRBV12-3/TRBV12-4
j_call: TRBJ1-5
cdr3_aa: CASSFGGGPQHF
cdr3_nt: TGTGCCAGCAGTTTCGGAGGCGGGCCCCAGCATTTT

clone_size: many
d_call: TRBD1
v_call: TRBV5-1
j_call: TRBJ2-7
cdr3_aa: CASSSGQLDEQYF
cdr3_nt: TGCGCCAGCAGCTCGGGACAGTTGGACGAGCAGTACTTC

clone_size: many
d_call: -
v_call: TRBV6-1
j_call: TRBJ2-3
cdr3_aa: CASSPFSGGMSTDTQYF
cdr3_nt: TGTGCCAGCAGCCCCTTCAGTGGCGGGATGAGCACAGATACGCAGTATTTT

clone_size: many
d_call: TRBD2
v_call: TRBV4-3
j_call: TRBJ2-1
cdr3_aa: CASSRGLAGVGNEQFF
cdr3_nt: TGCGCCAGCAGCCGCGGACTAGCGGGAGTAGGGAATGAGCAGTTCTTC

clone_size: -
d_call: -
v_call: TRBV7-2
j_call: TRBJ2-7
cdr3_aa: CASSLITRGEQYF
cdr3_nt: TGTGCCAGCAGCCTGATAACGCGGGGCGAGCAGTACTTC

clone_size: -
d_call: -
v_call: TRBV7-9
j_call: TRBJ1-1
cdr3_aa: CASRPGSVMNTEAFF
cdr3_nt: TGTGCCAGCAGACCGGGTTCGGTAATGAACACTGAAGCTTTCTTT

clone_size: few
d_call: -
v_call: TRBV12-3/TRBV12-4
j_call: TRBJ1-6
cdr3_aa: CASSFAGYNSPLHF
cdr3_nt: TGTGCCAGCAGTTTTGCCGGTTATAATTCACCCCTCCACTTT

clone_size: few
d_call: -
v_call: TRBV20-1
j_call: TRBJ1-5
cdr3_aa: CSARDLARGDYQPQHF
cdr3_nt: TGCAGTGCTAGAGATCTGGCCAGGGGAGATTATCAGCCCCAGCATTTT

clone_size: -
d_call: TRBD1
v_call: TRBV5-1
j_call: TRBJ1-1
cdr3_aa: CASSLLRAGTAAEAFF
cdr3_nt: TGCGCCAGCAGCTTGCTCCGCGCCGGGACAGCTGCTGAAGCTTTCTTT

clone_size: many
d_call: TRBD1
v_call: TRBV6-5
j_call: TRBJ1-1
cdr3_aa: CASSSRGRFEAFF
cdr3_nt: TGTGCCAGCAGTTCCAGGGGGCGGTTTGAAGCTTTCTTT

clone_size: few
d_call: TRBD1
v_call: TRBV20-1
j_call: TRBJ2-3
cdr3_aa: CCARESPTGTVRDTQYF
cdr3_nt: TGCTGTGCTAGAGAGTCGCCGACCGGGACAGTAAGAGATACGCAGTATTTT

clone_size: many
d_call: -
v_call: TRBV7-2
j_call: TRBJ2-1
cdr3_aa: CASSLIGLYNEQFF
cdr3_nt: TGTGCCAGCAGCTTAATAGGCCTATACAATGAGCAGTTCTTC

clone_size: -
d_call: -
v_call: TRBV5-5
j_call: TRBJ1-5
cdr3_aa: CASSLTNSNQPQHF
cdr3_nt: TGTGCCAGCAGCTTGACAAATAGCAATCAGCCCCAGCATTTT

clone_size: many
d_call: -
v_call: TRBV20-1
j_call: TRBJ2-5
cdr3_aa: CSAREAPKETQYF
cdr3_nt: TGCAGTGCTAGAGAGGCTCCGAAAGAGACCCAGTACTTC

clone_size: -
d_call: -
v_call: TRBV4-3
j_call: TRBJ1-5
cdr3_aa: CASSQDLGLFQPQHF
cdr3_nt: TGCGCCAGCAGCCAAGATTTGGGTTTGTTTCAGCCCCAGCATTTT

clone_size: -
d_call: TRBD1
v_call: TRBV29-1
j_call: TRBJ2-2
cdr3_aa: CGIQGARGEYTGELFF
cdr3_nt: TGCGGAATACAGGGGGCTAGAGGCGAATACACCGGGGAGCTGTTTTTT

clone_size: many
d_call: -
v_call: TRBV7-2
j_call: TRBJ2-2
cdr3_aa: CASSLVKNTGELFF
cdr3_nt: TGTGCCAGCAGCTTAGTGAAGAACACCGGGGAGCTGTTTTTT

clone_size: many
d_call: -
v_call: TRBV4-2
j_call: TRBJ2-7
cdr3_aa: CASSRLGPPGLNEQYF
cdr3_nt: TGTGCCAGCAGCCGACTAGGACCTCCGGGACTTAACGAGCAGTACTTC

clone_size: many
d_call: -
v_call: TRBV7-8
j_call: TRBJ1-1
cdr3_aa: CASSLGGPGLNTEAFF
cdr3_nt: TGTGCCAGCAGCTTAGGGGGACCGGGACTGAACACTGAAGCTTTCTTT

clone_size: -
d_call: -
v_call: TRBV5-1
j_call: TRBJ2-7
cdr3_aa: CASSSGSAYEQYF
cdr3_nt: TGCGCCAGCAGCTCAGGGTCAGCCTACGAGCAGTACTTC

clone_size: many
d_call: -
v_call: TRBV4-2
j_call: TRBJ2-1
cdr3_aa: CASSQMSEQFF
cdr3_nt: TGTGCCAGCAGCCAAATGTCTGAGCAGTTCTTC

clone_size: many
d_call: -
v_call: TRBV15
j_call: TRBJ2-3
cdr3_aa: CATSRATDTQYF
cdr3_nt: TGTGCCACCAGCAGAGCCACAGATACGCAGTATTTT

clone_size: few
d_call: -
v_call: TRBV12-3/TRBV12-4
j_call: TRBJ2-1
cdr3_aa: CASSFMWTADNEQFF
cdr3_nt: TGTGCCAGCAGTTTTATGTGGACTGCCGACAATGAGCAGTTCTTC

clone_size: many
d_call: TRBD2
v_call: TRBV6-5
j_call: TRBJ2-1
cdr3_aa: CASSYTGTSGNNEQFF
cdr3_nt: TGTGCCAGCAGTTACACGGGGACTAGCGGAAACAATGAGCAGTTCTTC

clone_size: many
d_call: TRBD2
v_call: TRBV6-5
j_call: TRBJ2-1
cdr3_aa: CASSYAKSGGGSYNEQFF
cdr3_nt: TGTGCCAGCAGTTACGCCAAATCGGGAGGAGGTTCCTACAATGAGCAGTTCTTC

clone_size: -
d_call: TRBD2
v_call: TRBV5-1
j_call: TRBJ2-6
cdr3_aa: CASKGLRTSGSAGANVLTF
cdr3_nt: TGCGCCAGTAAAGGTTTGCGGACTAGCGGGAGTGCTGGGGCCAACGTCCTGACTTTC

clone_size: many
d_call: -
v_call: TRBV5-5
j_call: TRBJ2-7
cdr3_aa: CASSLDLGRDFYKF
cdr3_nt: TGTGCCAGCAGCTTAGATCTCGGACGGGACTTCTACAAATTC

clone_size: -
d_call: -
v_call: TRBV5-6
j_call: TRBJ1-1
cdr3_aa: CASSPLGGYEENTEAFF
cdr3_nt: TGTGCCAGCTCCCCACTCGGGGGATATGAAGAGAACACTGAAGCTTTCTTT

clone_size: many
d_call: TRBD2
v_call: TRBV20-1
j_call: TRBJ2-3
cdr3_aa: CSALAGGANTQYF
cdr3_nt: TGCAGTGCTCTGGCGGGAGGGGCTAATACGCAGTATTTT

clone_size: many
d_call: -
v_call: TRBV20-1
j_call: TRBJ2-5
cdr3_aa: CSARSTGRETQYF
cdr3_nt: TGCAGTGCTAGGTCGACGGGGCGAGAGACCCAGTACTTC

clone_size: many
d_call: -
v_call: TRBV5-1
j_call: TRBJ2-1
cdr3_aa: CASSLSRQAGYNEQFF
cdr3_nt: TGCGCCAGCAGCTTAAGTAGGCAGGCCGGCTACAATGAGCAGTTCTTC

clone_size: -
d_call: -
v_call: TRBV7-2
j_call: TRBJ1-5
cdr3_aa: CASSPFQNSNQPQHF
cdr3_nt: TGTGCCAGCAGCCCGTTCCAGAATAGCAATCAGCCCCAGCATTTT

clone_size: many
d_call: -
v_call: TRBV5-1
j_call: TRBJ2-5
cdr3_aa: CASSLGTFQETQYF
cdr3_nt: TGCGCCAGCAGCCTAGGGACCTTCCAAGAGACCCAGTACTTC

clone_size: many
d_call: TRBD2
v_call: TRBV7-2
j_call: TRBJ2-5
cdr3_aa: CASSPLAGVGETQYF
cdr3_nt: TGTGCCAGCAGCCCCTTAGCGGGAGTAGGAGAGACCCAGTACTTC

clone_size: -
d_call: TRBD1
v_call: TRBV11-2
j_call: TRBJ2-3
cdr3_aa: CASSDDGTGGPDTQYF
cdr3_nt: TGTGCCAGCAGCGACGACGGGACAGGGGGTCCAGATACGCAGTATTTT

clone_size: many
d_call: -
v_call: TRBV20-1
j_call: TRBJ1-5
cdr3_aa: CSAREDGRGNQPQHF
cdr3_nt: TGCAGTGCTAGAGAGGACGGAAGGGGCAATCAGCCCCAGCATTTT

clone_size: -
d_call: -
v_call: TRBV7-9
j_call: TRBJ1-1
cdr3_aa: CASSQIERQAVNTEAFF
cdr3_nt: TGTGCCAGCAGCCAAATAGAACGGCAGGCCGTCAACACTGAAGCTTTCTTT

clone_size: few
d_call: TRBD2
v_call: TRBV5-1
j_call: TRBJ2-1
cdr3_aa: CASSSTAGLAARTYNEQFF
cdr3_nt: TGCGCCAGCAGCTCCACCGCGGGACTAGCGGCACGAACCTACAATGAGCAGTTCTTC

clone_size: many
d_call: -
v_call: TRBV20-1
j_call: TRBJ1-5
cdr3_aa: CSAREAPNQPQHF
cdr3_nt: TGCAGTGCTAGAGAGGCCCCGAATCAGCCCCAGCATTTT

clone_size: many
d_call: TRBD2
v_call: TRBV29-1
j_call: TRBJ2-3
cdr3_aa: CSVSGLAGMLDTQYF
cdr3_nt: TGCAGCGTTTCGGGACTAGCGGGGATGCTTGATACGCAGTATTTT

clone_size: few
d_call: TRBD1
v_call: TRBV19
j_call: TRBJ1-4
cdr3_aa: CASSRLTGANEKLFF
cdr3_nt: TGTGCCAGTAGCCGATTGACAGGGGCGAACGAAAAACTGTTTTTT

clone_size: -
d_call: -
v_call: TRBV7-2
j_call: TRBJ1-2
cdr3_aa: CASSLVGDVGVYGYTF
cdr3_nt: TGTGCCAGCAGCTTAGTGGGGGACGTTGGCGTCTATGGCTACACCTTC